The clone carrying this T cell receptor (beta chain) came up once. Antigen specificity is unknown. For every subset, genomic DNA was evenly distributed across several immunoSEQ plates. TCRdb keeps only in-frame clones here, not all; method: immunoSEQ multiplex PCR. The sample includes about 1 million clones, roughly 80% of them seen just once. The data were obtained in a study of shared clonotypes between healthy human individuals. Study-wide results and caveats: It was expected that sequencing depth would affect clonotype sharing among donors.

CDR1 is SNHLY and CDR2 is FYNNEI in the germline V gene. The V and J ends lost 4 bases and 3 bases, in that order; junction bases with no gene match: 6. The CDR3 length is 15 residues. V gene TRBV2 combines with J gene TRBJ2-3; 8 positions match TRBD2. Sequenced input: memory CD4+ T cells sorted from blood. Subset: CD45RA-negative fraction. The TCR originated in a man between 18 and 29 years old in good health. The CDR3 bases are TGTGCCAGCAGTGTCCAAACTAGCGGTACAGATACGCAGTATTTT. It is translated as CASSVQTSGTDTQYF.